These 23 T cell receptor beta chains originate from one sample sequenced in a study of CD8+ T cells in alopecia areata. Indicated treatment: oral pan-JAK inhibitor, 5-10 mg twice daily. It was cDNA, reverse transcribed from extracted RNA, that served as the sequencing template. This table comes from immunoSEQ multiplex PCR, and its TCRdb copy is limited to in-frame clones, with some not included. The sample consists of under 250,000 clones, under 75% of them appearing once. The sequencing used CD4+ T cells sorted from blood, collected at week 4, from a patient treated with tofacitinib. The receptors derive from a human donor with alopecia areata.

This clone showed up just once. Other DNA sequences in this sample translate to the same CDR3. The chain is built from TRBV30 and TRBJ2-3, with 9 bases matching TRBD2. V dropped 0 bases and J dropped 1; count of bases not matched to a gene: 2. CDR3 length equals 15 residues. Looked up from germline, CDR1 is GTSNPN and CDR2 is SVGIG (reference sequence). CDR3 sequence (DNA): TGTGCCTGGAGTGTAGAGCGGGGGGGCACAGATACGCAGTATTTT. Amino acids: CAWSVERGGTDTQYF.

The J gene is TRBJ2-7, the V gene TRBV6-6; a weak D match, TRBD1 (6 bases). The CDR3 loop spans 14 amino acids. V was shortened by 2 bases and J by 4 bases, with 12 bases between the two germline ends. Germline V gives CDR1 MNHNY, CDR2 SVGAGI (reference sequence). The CDR3 sequence is CASSYTTQGYEQYF. DNA of the CDR3: TGTGCCAGCAGTTACACGACACAGGGTTACGAGCAGTACTTC.

This chain connects TRBV27 to TRBJ1-5; D may be TRBD1 (5 bases). CDR1 is MNHEY and CDR2 is SMNVEV in the germline V gene (reference sequence). The CDR3 totals 15 residues. The V and J ends lost 3 bases and 6 bases respectively, with 15 bases between them. The CDR3 loop reads CASSLGREPGQPQHF. CDR3 bases: TGTGCCAGCAGTTTGGGCAGGGAGCCAGGTCAGCCCCAGCATTTT.

The V call is TRBV29-1, the J call TRBJ2-5, with D perhaps TRBD1 (6 bases). CDR1 and CDR2 (germline): SQVTM, ANQGSEA. The germline V and J ends were trimmed by 1 base and 2 bases, with 11 bases remaining between them. The CDR3 has 14 residues. The CDR3 coding sequence is TGCAGCGTTGAAGGCGTCAGGGGACAAGAGACCCAGTACTTC. Its translation is CSVEGVRGQETQYF.

This clone was recorded only once. The chain couples TRBV30 to TRBJ2-7; TRBD1 is a possible D gene (5 bases). Between the trimmed V and J ends, which lost 0 bases and 7 bases, there was a span of 22 bases. This CDR3 is 16 amino acids long. Germline V lookup: CDR1 GTSNPN, CDR2 SVGIG (reference sequence). CDR3 nucleotides: TGTGCCTGGAGTGTAAGTTTCCGGTCAGGGTCCGGAGAGCAGTACTTC. The encoded protein is CAWSVSFRSGSGEQYF.

The V gene is TRBV5-1, the J gene TRBJ1-2, with D perhaps matching TRBD1 (5 bases). Germline loops: CDR1 SGHRS, CDR2 YFSETQ. This CDR3 spans 16 amino acids. Trimming took off 4 bases at V and 0 bases at J, with 16 bases between the two ends. The CDR3 reads CASSPTTVNANYGYTF. The CDR3 nucleotides are TGCGCCAGCAGCCCGACGACAGTCAATGCTAACTATGGCTACACCTTC.

This clone was detected only a few times. The V call is TRBV4-1, the J call TRBJ2-1; TRBD1 matches 9 bases. Looked up from germline, CDR1 is MGHRA and CDR2 is YSYEKL. The CDR3 loop spans 15 amino acids. The ends lost 4 bases at V and 10 bases at J; junction bases unmatched: 11. This chain's CDR3 is CASSPAGTGSGEQFF. CDR3 nucleotide sequence: TGCGCCAGCAGCCCCGCCGGGACAGGGTCGGGAGAGCAGTTCTTC.

Points on this clone: Other DNA sequences from this sample encode an identical CDR3 as well. The V call is TRBV20-1, the J call TRBJ1-1; D gene uncertain. The CDR3 covers 11 residues. The V and J ends lost 0 bases and 1 base respectively, with 0 bases between them. Germline CDR1 reads DFQATT; CDR2 reads SNEGSKA (reference sequence). The CDR3 loop is CSARENTEAFF. Written as DNA, the CDR3 is TGCAGTGCTAGAGAGAACACTGAAGCTTTCTTT.

The table lists this clone with a few counts. The chain couples TRBV2 to TRBJ1-2; no definite D call. CDR3 length: 11 amino acids. The germline V and J ends were trimmed by 6 bases and 8 bases, with 10 bases remaining between them. CDR1 is SNHLY, CDR2 FYNNEI, per germline. CDR3 nucleotides: TGTGCCAGCAGCGCCAGCAAAGGCTACACCTTC. It is translated as CASSASKGYTF.

The V call is TRBV27, the J call TRBJ2-1; D unclear. The CDR3 contains 14 residues. Germline CDR1 MNHEY, CDR2 SMNVEV (reference sequence). The V gene lost 7 bases and the J gene lost 6 bases, with 16 bases spanning the gap. The CDR3 DNA reads as TGTGCCAGCACCCTAATTATTTTTGTCAATGAGCAGTTCTTC. Protein: CASTLIIFVNEQFF.

The chain is built from TRBV2 and TRBJ1-2, with D perhaps matching TRBD1 (6 bases). There are 11 residues in the CDR3. V lost 4 bases and J 8 bases, leaving 8 bases between the germline ends. Germline assignment: CDR1 SNHLY and CDR2 FYNNEI. The chain's CDR3 is CASSGGGGYTF. The CDR3 region has the DNA TGTGCCAGCAGTGGAGGGGGAGGCTACACCTTC.

This clone is labeled medium-sized. The V call is TRBV15, the J call TRBJ1-6, with 7 bases fitting TRBD1. Trimming took 3 bases from V and 7 from J; bases not matched to a gene: 6. The germline CDR1 and CDR2 sequences are LNHNV and YYDKDF (reference sequence). This CDR3 comprises 15 residues. The CDR3 protein is CATSRTGSGNSPLHF. In nucleotides, the CDR3 is TGTGCCACCAGCAGGACAGGGTCCGGGAATTCACCCCTCCACTTT.

The chain combines TRBV7-2 with TRBJ2-5; D gene ambiguous. CDR3 size: 12 residues. Deletions cut 5 bases from V and 4 bases from J, with 8 bases between. Germline-derived CDR1 and CDR2 are SGHTA and FQGNSA. The CDR3 DNA reads TGTGCCAGCAGCCAATCTGTAGAGACCCAGTACTTC. This translates into CASSQSVETQYF.

This clone was observed many times. The chain links TRBV27 to TRBJ1-5; tentatively, D is TRBD1 (6 bases). Trimming pared 5 bases from V and 4 bases from J, leaving 12 bases between. This CDR3 region has 14 residues. From germline, CDR1 is MNHEY and CDR2 SMNVEV (reference sequence). The CDR3 sequence: CASSGQLGNQPQHF. The CDR3 bases are TGTGCCAGCAGTGGACAGCTGGGGAATCAGCCCCAGCATTTT.

The chain has TRBV2 and TRBJ1-1; maybe TRBD1 (5 bases). CDR3 size: 12 residues. Per germline, CDR1 SNHLY and CDR2 FYNNEI. Trimming stripped 7 bases from V and 4 bases from J, with 10 bases between. CDR3 coding DNA: TGTGCCAGCACAGGGTCGGGCACTGAAGCTTTCTTT. It encodes CASTGSGTEAFF.

CDR3 DNA sequence: TGTGCCAGCAGCTCCCCCCTAGACCACGGGAGCTCCTATAATTCACCCCTCCACTTT. Translated: CASSSPLDHGSSYNSPLHF. The chain employs TRBV5-6 and TRBJ1-6; no clear D gene. The germline V and J ends were trimmed by 3 bases and 0 bases, with 19 bases remaining between them. The CDR3 is made up of 19 amino acids. Per the germline V gene, CDR1 is SGHDT and CDR2 is YYEEEE.

The chain has TRBV7-3 and TRBJ2-3; D may be TRBD1 or TRBD2 (5 bases each). The germline gives CDR1 SGHTA, CDR2 FQGTGA. CDR3 length: 13 residues. The ends were cut back, 3 bases at V and 6 bases at J, with 10 bases in the middle. CDR3 in DNA: TGTGCCAGCAGCTTGGGACGCCAGGATACGCAGTATTTT. It specifies CASSLGRQDTQYF.

The rearrangement joins TRBV7-9 to TRBJ1-5, with D possibly being TRBD1 (6 bases). Germline-derived CDR1 and CDR2 are SEHNR and FQNEAQ (reference sequence). V lost 9 bases and J lost 1, with 7 bases in between. This CDR3 region has 12 residues. In nucleotides, the CDR3 is TGTGCCAGTGGACAGAGCAATCAGCCCCAGCATTTT. Protein product: CASGQSNQPQHF.

V usage is TRBV28 and J usage is TRBJ1-2; 7 bases fit TRBD1. J was trimmed by 13 bases and V by 6 bases; bases with no gene match: 8. Germline-derived CDR1 and CDR2 are MDHEN and SYDVKM. The CDR3 contains 11 residues. CDR3 DNA: TGTGCCAGCAGAAACGACAGGGACTGCACCTTC. It codes for CASRNDRDCTF.

The chain employs TRBV14 and TRBJ1-6; no definite D call. Germline-derived CDR1 and CDR2 are SGHDN and FVKESK. The CDR3 contains 13 residues. V was pared by 4 bases and J by 7 bases, with 8 bases between. The chain's CDR3 is CASSLLGNSPLHF. The CDR3 DNA is TGTGCCAGCAGCCTTTTAGGGAATTCACCCCTCCACTTT.

As DNA, the CDR3 is TGCAGCGTTGAAGCGCAGGGTGAAGGCACAGATACGCAGTATTTT. This codes for CSVEAQGEGTDTQYF. V and J are TRBV29-1 and TRBJ2-3; D possibly corresponds to TRBD1 (5 bases). The CDR3 is made up of 15 amino acids. In germline, CDR1 is SQVTM, CDR2 ANQGSEA. V gave up 1 base and J gave up 1 base, with 12 bases separating them.

V is TRBV29-1 and J is TRBJ1-1; TRBD1 is a possible D gene (6 bases). This CDR3 comprises 14 residues. Germline CDR1 reads SQVTM; CDR2 reads ANQGSEA. The V end was cut by 8 bases, the J end by 1 base, with 17 bases between. The CDR3 region has the DNA TGCAGCACCTCCATGGGGACACGGAACACTGAAGCTTTCTTT. Encoded protein: CSTSMGTRNTEAFF.

The chain joins TRBV30 to TRBJ2-7; D may be TRBD1 (6 bases). The ends were cut back, 1 base at V and 6 bases at J, with 10 bases in the middle. The CDR3 has 12 amino acids. Germline CDR1 is GTSNPN and CDR2 is SVGIG (reference sequence). CDR3 nucleotide sequence: TGTGCCTGGAGTGCCTCCAGGGGCGAGCAGTACTTC. It encodes CAWSASRGEQYF.